This TCR beta chain was documented in a study of CD8+ T cells in alopecia areata. Specified treatment: oral pan-JAK inhibitor, 5-10 mg twice daily. Study results and caveats: Researchers say the link of baseline CD8+ expansion to response remains uncertain, with one nonresponder. Whereas mice showed it more clearly, TCR sharing across patients was murkier, possibly because of HLA. Clonality in lesional scalp, especially alopecia totalis/universalis, exceeded that of normal scalp. Tofacitinib produced a significant decrease in scalp clonality and in expanded CD8+ clones among the top 100.

The V gene lost 4 bases and the J gene lost 4 bases, with 4 bases spanning the gap. The CDR3 totals 11 residues. The germline V gene has CDR1 MNHEY and CDR2 SMNVEV (reference sequence). With respect to this clone: The target antigen is unknown. This CDR3 is also generated by other DNA sequences in the sample.

After isolation, RNA underwent reverse transcription to generate cDNA as the sequencing template. Profiling relied on immunoSEQ multiplex PCR, and the TCRdb table lists in-frame clones only, not all of them. The repertoire holds more than 150,000 clones, about 51% seen once, with around 10% in the top ten. The chain joins TRBV27 to TRBJ1-1, with D unresolved. This receptor was taken from a human donor with alopecia areata. The material sequenced was CD8+ T cells sorted from blood, taken at approximately week 52, from a patient treated with tofacitinib. This CDR3 reads CASSSGTEAFF. The CDR3 nucleotides are TGTGCCAGCAGTTCCGGCACTGAAGCTTTCTTT.